What follows are 18 T cell receptor beta chains derived from one specimen sequenced in a study of T cell repertoires in ileal Crohn's disease. The time point here: neoterminal ileum biopsy at postoperative endoscopy, about 6 months after surgery. Measured with immunoSEQ multiplex PCR; TCRdb has only the in-frame clones, and not every one. The table lists some 3,000 clones, roughly three quarters of them singletons. The specimen was ileal tissue. These receptors were obtained from an adult with Crohn's disease.

The V and J genes are TRBV7-8 and TRBJ2-3, with 10 bases aligning to TRBD2. Germline values: CDR1 SGHVS, CDR2 FQNEAQ. After removal of 6 bases from V and 8 bases from J, the junction contained 14 bases not matched to a gene. CDR3 size: 16 residues. CDR3 bases: TGTGCCAGCAGAGGCGATGGAGCGGGGGGGCATGGTACGCAGTATTTT. It codes for CASRGDGAGGHGTQYF.

With respect to this clone: A junction boundary mismatches the germline segment, possibly from a read error. The sample has other DNA sequences that encode this CDR3 too. V gene TRBV7-3 combines with J gene TRBJ1-6; TRBD1 aligns across 7 bases. CDR1 and CDR2 (germline): SGHTA, FQGTGA. The CDR3 covers 13 residues. CDR3 bases: TGTGCCAGCAGCTTGGACAGGAATTCCCCCCTCCACTTT. The encoded protein is CASSLDRNSPLHF.

The J gene is TRBJ2-3, the V gene TRBV29-1, with 7 nucleotides matching TRBD1. The CDR3 runs 17 residues. With V trimmed by 3 bases and J by 0 bases, 12 bases remained unmatched. Germline V gene data show CDR1 as SQVTM and CDR2 as ANQGSEA. This CDR3 is CSVEGIGTAPSTDTQYF. The CDR3, as DNA: TGCAGCGTTGAGGGGATAGGGACAGCTCCCAGCACAGATACGCAGTATTTT.

The chain joins TRBV5-4 to TRBJ1-2; D is ambiguous. V lost 1 base and J lost 5, with 6 bases in between. The CDR3 runs 12 residues. CDR1 and CDR2 (germline): SGHNT, YYREEE (reference sequence). This CDR3 is CASSLWRYGYTF. The CDR3 DNA is TGTGCCAGCAGCTTGTGGCGGTATGGCTACACCTTC.

The chain's CDR3 is CSVEGRTSGDYEQYF. CDR3 nucleotides: TGCAGCGTTGAAGGGCGGACTAGCGGGGACTACGAGCAGTACTTC. This chain uses TRBV29-1 with TRBJ2-7, with TRBD2 matching over 12 bases. CDR1 SQVTM and CDR2 ANQGSEA come from the germline V gene. V was clipped by 1 base and J by 3 bases; unmatched bases: 4. The CDR3 has 15 amino acids.

The J gene is TRBJ1-4, the V gene TRBV18; D gene uncertain. Trimming removed 6 bases from V and 5 bases from J, with 16 bases in between. CDR3 length: 15 residues. Germline assignment: CDR1 KGHSH and CDR2 LQKENI. The CDR3 protein is CASSPGVSINEKLFF. CDR3 nucleotides: TGTGCCAGCTCTCCCGGGGTGTCCATCAATGAAAAACTGTTTTTT.

CDR3 nucleotides: TGTGCCAGCAGCTTAGGCGTGGGCAGCTATGGCTACACCTTC. The encoded protein is CASSLGVGSYGYTF. This chain connects TRBV7-9 to TRBJ1-2; no firm D call. Germline V gives CDR1 SEHNR, CDR2 FQNEAQ (reference sequence). The CDR3 extends over 14 amino acids. The V end was cut by 1 base, the J end by 4 bases, with 10 bases between.

Here the CDR3 reads CASSSRSAGVQETQYF. The CDR3 DNA sequence: TGTGCCAGCAGCTCCCGGTCGGCCGGGGTGCAAGAGACCCAGTACTTC. The rearrangement joins TRBV7-9 to TRBJ2-5; D might be TRBD2 (5 bases). The V gene lost 4 bases and the J gene lost 2 bases, with 17 bases spanning the gap. Germline V gene lookup returns CDR1 SEHNR and CDR2 FQNEAQ (reference sequence). The CDR3 has 16 amino acids. Full variable domain (missing parts from reference TRBV7-9 and TRBJ2-5): DTGVSQNPRHKITKRGQNVTFRCDPISEHNRLYWYRQTLGQGPEFLTYFQNEAQLEKSRLLSDRFSAERPKGSFSTLEIQRTEQGDSAMYLCASSSRSAGVQETQYFGPGTRLLVL.

This chain links TRBV30 with TRBJ1-2; D call uncertain. The CDR3 loop spans 14 amino acids. CDR1 and CDR2 (germline): GTSNPN, SVGIG (reference sequence). V lost 0 bases and J lost 8, with 16 bases in between. The CDR3 region is CAWSVLLGETGYTF. CDR3 sequence (DNA): TGTGCCTGGAGTGTACTGCTCGGGGAAACCGGCTACACCTTC.

The rearrangement links TRBV19 to TRBJ1-2; perhaps TRBD1 as D (5 bases). Deletions cut 4 bases from V and 8 bases from J, with 17 bases between. The CDR3 totals 14 residues. CDR1 and CDR2 (germline): LNHDA, SQIVND (reference sequence). The chain's CDR3 is CASSTTTGSRGYTF. The CDR3, as DNA: TGTGCCAGTAGTACCACCACAGGATCGAGGGGCTACACCTTC. Drawing the rest from reference TRBV19 and TRBJ1-2, the complete variable domain is DGGITQSPKYLFRKEGQNVTLSCEQNLNHDAMYWYRQDPGQGLRLIYYSQIVNDFQKGDIAEGYSVSREKKESFPLTVTSAQKNPTAFYLCASSTTTGSRGYTFGSGTRLTVV.

The chain employs TRBV30 and TRBJ2-5; D is perhaps TRBD2 (5 bases). This CDR3 region has 13 residues. Germline V gene sequence: CDR1 GTSNPN, CDR2 SVGIG (reference sequence). V was pared by 5 bases and J by 5 bases, with 15 bases between. The CDR3 reads CAWRRLACETQYF. The CDR3 bases are TGTGCCTGGCGGAGGCTAGCTTGCGAGACCCAGTACTTC.

The chain uses TRBV5-6 and TRBJ2-7, with a weak D call TRBD1 (6 bases). The germline V gene encodes CDR1 SGHDT and CDR2 YYEEEE. The V gene lost 3 bases and the J gene lost 0 bases, with 19 bases spanning the gap. CDR3 size: 17 residues. CDR3 sequence (DNA): TGTGCCAGCAGCTGGACCGGGACAACTAGTTTCTCCTACGAGCAGTACTTC. Its protein product is CASSWTGTTSFSYEQYF. The whole variable domain, filled in from reference TRBV5-6 and TRBJ2-7, reads DAGVTQSPTHLIKTRGQQVTLRCSPKSGHDTVSWYQQALGQGPQFIFQYYEEEERQRGNFPDRFSGHQFPNYSSELNVNALLLGDSALYLCASSWTGTTSFSYEQYFGPGTRLTVT.

The genes are TRBV6-1 and TRBJ1-1, with a possible D match to TRBD1 (5 bases). The ends were cut back, 7 bases at V and 8 bases at J, with 14 bases in the middle. The germline CDR1 and CDR2 sequences are MNHNS and SASEGT. The CDR3 totals 12 residues. CDR3 in DNA: TGTGCCAGCACCTTGGGCTGGACAGAAGCTTTCTTT. This gives the protein CASTLGWTEAFF.

The rearrangement uses TRBV7-6 and TRBJ1-3; D uncertain. Trimming removed 0 bases from V and 2 bases from J, with 11 bases in between. Germline V gives CDR1 SGHVS, CDR2 FNYEAQ. This CDR3 contains 16 residues. CDR3 coding DNA: TGTGCCAGCAGCTTAGCGGCGGGAGGACCTGGAAACACCATATATTTT. Residues: CASSLAAGGPGNTIYF.

This clone was recorded once. The identical CDR3 is also encoded by other nucleotide sequences in the sample. J is TRBJ1-2 and V is TRBV4-3; TRBD1 is a possible D gene (6 bases). This CDR3 comprises 15 residues. CDR1 is LGHNA and CDR2 is YSLEER in the germline V gene. Trimming stripped 2 bases from V and 2 bases from J, with 12 bases between. In DNA, the CDR3 is TGCGCCAGCAGCCAATACACCGGGACAAACTATGGCTACACCTTC. Translation: CASSQYTGTNYGYTF.

The DNA of the CDR3 is TGTGCCAGCAGTATTGGCGCAGGGGGCGCGATGGATGGCTACACCTTC. This gives the protein CASSIGAGGAMDGYTF. The rearrangement joins TRBV11-2 to TRBJ1-2; 8 bases are shared with TRBD1. This CDR3 region has 16 residues. V lost 6 bases, J lost 6 bases, and 15 bases stayed unmatched. The germline CDR1 and CDR2 sequences are SGHAT and FQNNGV. Drawing the rest from reference TRBV11-2 and TRBJ1-2, the complete variable domain is EAGVAQSPRYKIIEKRQSVAFWCNPISGHATLYWYQQILGQGPKLLIQFQNNGVVDDSQLPKDRFSAERLKGVDSTLKIQPAKLEDSAVYLCASSIGAGGAMDGYTFGSGTRLTVV.

The rearrangement uses TRBV27 and TRBJ1-4; 7 nucleotides agree with TRBD1. CDR3 size: 15 residues. Germline CDR1 MNHEY, CDR2 SMNVEV (reference sequence). Trimming removed 5 bases from V and 8 bases from J; junction bases left unmatched: 11. The CDR3 loop reads CASSRTQGLGEKLFF. DNA of the CDR3: TGTGCCAGCAGTCGAACACAGGGGTTAGGGGAAAAACTGTTTTTT.

The chain carries TRBV5-6 and TRBJ1-5; D is unresolved. The germline CDR1 and CDR2 sequences are SGHDT and YYEEEE. V gave up 0 bases and J gave up 2 bases, with 3 bases separating them. The CDR3 is made up of 13 amino acids. In DNA form, the CDR3 reads TGTGCCAGCAGCTTGGCAGGCAATCAGCCCCAGCATTTT. Its protein is CASSLAGNQPQHF.